This entry lists 18 T cell receptor beta chains sequenced from one sample in a study of cytomegalovirus exposure and HLA in healthy donors. 13 Jbeta primers and 60 Vbeta primers were used for the PCR. Measured with immunoSEQ multiplex PCR; TCRdb has only the in-frame clones, and not every one. The repertoire holds some 170,000 clones, with 80% to 90% as singletons. Sequencing was carried out using PBMCs. The source of these receptors is a woman aged 18-30 years in good health and CMV-seropositive.

The chain links TRBV10-3 to TRBJ2-1; 7 positions agree with TRBD1. This CDR3 contains 14 residues. Trimming removed 7 bases from V and 6 bases from J; junction bases left unmatched: 9. The V gene's germline CDR1 is ENHRY and CDR2 SYGVKD. The CDR3 reads CAITSGDRPNEQFF. The CDR3 DNA reads as TGTGCCATCACCTCAGGGGACAGACCCAATGAGCAGTTCTTC.

The chain joins TRBV5-4 to TRBJ2-1, with D possibly being TRBD1 (7 bases). V lost 0 bases to trimming and J lost 2 bases, with 12 bases between them. The CDR3 extends over 16 amino acids. CDR1 is SGHNT, CDR2 YYREEE, per germline (reference sequence). The CDR3 bases are TGTGCCAGCAGCTTGGGAGGCAGGGGGGCCTACAATGAGCAGTTCTTC. Protein product: CASSLGGRGAYNEQFF.

J is TRBJ1-1 and V is TRBV6-6; D might be TRBD1 (5 bases). The V and J ends lost 2 bases and 5 bases respectively, with 15 bases between them. CDR3 length: 15 amino acids. CDR1 MNHNY and CDR2 SVGAGI come from the germline V gene (reference sequence). This chain's CDR3 is CASSYGPGYITEAFF. CDR3 in DNA: TGTGCCAGCAGTTACGGCCCAGGGTATATTACTGAAGCTTTCTTT.

This rearrangement joins TRBV4-2 to TRBJ2-4; 10 bases fit TRBD1. This CDR3 is 16 amino acids long. The J segment lost 8 bases and the V segment lost 1 base, leaving 8 bases of the junction unmatched. Germline V gene data show CDR1 as LGHNA and CDR2 as YNFKEQ. The CDR3 DNA sequence: TGTGCCAGCAGCCAAGCGGGGACAGGGGAGGAGGACATTCAGTACTTC. This translates into CASSQAGTGEEDIQYF.

The chain links TRBV7-2 to TRBJ1-2, with 7 bases aligning to TRBD1. CDR1 and CDR2 (germline): SGHTA, FQGNSA. The CDR3 length is 13 residues. Trimming at V came to 3 bases and at J to 7 bases, leaving 5 bases not matched to a gene. The CDR3 spells CASSLAKGAGYTF. The DNA of the CDR3 is TGTGCCAGCAGCTTGGCAAAGGGGGCTGGCTACACCTTC.

The chain recombines TRBV30 with TRBJ1-1; D not certain. The CDR3 is made up of 13 amino acids. Trimming removed 0 bases at V and 6 bases at J, with 11 bases between. Germline CDR1 is GTSNPN and CDR2 is SVGIG (reference sequence). CDR3 amino acids: CAWSVLQSSEAFF. The CDR3 DNA is TGTGCCTGGAGTGTTTTACAGAGCTCTGAAGCTTTCTTT.

The chain carries TRBV5-6 and TRBJ1-2; 11 nucleotides match TRBD1. The CDR3 sequence is 17 residues long. Germline V lookup: CDR1 SGHDT, CDR2 YYEEEE. After removal of 3 bases from V and 5 bases from J, the junction contained 12 bases not matched to a gene. The CDR3 bases are TGTGCCAGCAGCTCGGACATTGGACAGGGGGCTCGATATGGCTACACCTTC. It yields the protein CASSSDIGQGARYGYTF.

This chain's CDR3 is CASSEYRGGRPPNEQFF. The CDR3 bases are TGTGCCAGCAGTGAATATCGAGGGGGCAGGCCCCCAAATGAGCAGTTCTTC. The chain carries TRBV2 and TRBJ2-1; 7 bases agree with TRBD1. Looked up from germline, CDR1 is SNHLY and CDR2 is FYNNEI. The length of the CDR3 is 17 residues. The V and J ends lost 2 bases and 7 bases, in that order; junction bases with no gene match: 14.

This clone was seen just once. The chain combines TRBV19 with TRBJ1-5; 8 bases match TRBD1. The CDR3 is 16 amino acids. V shed 4 bases and J 3 bases; nucleotides not matched to a gene: 8. Germline V gene data show CDR1 as LNHDA and CDR2 as SQIVND (reference sequence). CDR3 nucleotides: TGTGCCAGTAGTACCACAGGGGGTTTCCCCAATCAGCCCCAGCATTTT. Translated: CASSTTGGFPNQPQHF.

This chain uses TRBV6-5 with TRBJ1-2; D is uncertain. CDR1 and CDR2 from the germline V gene are MNHEY and SVGAGI. The CDR3 spans 15 residues. The ends were cut back, 0 bases at V and 0 bases at J, with 8 bases in the middle. The CDR3 loop reads CASSYSAAANYGYTF. CDR3 bases: TGTGCCAGCAGTTACTCGGCGGCCGCTAACTATGGCTACACCTTC.

This clone has a handful of counts. This rearrangement joins TRBV13 to TRBJ2-5; 11 nucleotides align to TRBD2. In germline, CDR1 is PRHDT, CDR2 FYEKMQ (reference sequence). Trimming removed 2 bases from V and 5 bases from J; junction bases left unmatched: 25. This CDR3 spans 22 amino acids. The CDR3 here is CASSLTKWGELSGGDDVETQYF. As DNA, the CDR3 is TGTGCCAGCAGCTTAACGAAATGGGGAGAGCTTAGCGGGGGGGATGATGTGGAGACCCAGTACTTC.

This chain links TRBV10-3 with TRBJ2-7, with a weak D call TRBD1 (6 bases). This CDR3 comprises 15 residues. Germline-derived CDR1 and CDR2 are ENHRY and SYGVKD. The V and J ends lost 6 bases and 0 bases respectively, with 15 bases between them. The CDR3, as DNA: TGTGCCATCAGCAAGACAGGTCCCCTCTCCTACGAGCAGTACTTC. Amino acids: CAISKTGPLSYEQYF.

This sequence joins TRBV27 and TRBJ2-2, with D tentatively TRBD1 (5 bases). The V and J ends lost 5 bases and 3 bases respectively, with 19 bases between them. Germline loops: CDR1 MNHEY, CDR2 SMNVEV (reference sequence). CDR3 size: 17 residues. CDR3 sequence reads: CASSREQRGSHTGELFF. Written as DNA, the CDR3 is TGTGCCAGCAGTCGAGAACAAAGGGGTTCGCACACCGGGGAGCTGTTTTTT.

CDR3 nucleotide sequence: TGTGCCAGCAGCTTAGTAGCGGGGGGGCTTGAGCAGTACTTC. Its translation is CASSLVAGGLEQYF. J is TRBJ2-7 and V is TRBV7-9; 11 bases fit TRBD2. The junction had 3 bases not matched to a gene; V was cut back by 1 base and J by 7 bases. The germline CDR1 and CDR2 sequences are SEHNR and FQNEAQ (reference sequence). There are 14 residues in the CDR3.

The chain recombines TRBV10-1 with TRBJ2-2; a weak D match, TRBD2 (6 bases). The CDR3 spans 17 residues. The V end was cut by 0 bases, the J end by 0 bases, with 11 bases between. The germline CDR1 and CDR2 sequences are WNHNN and SYGVQD (reference sequence). CDR3 sequence: CASSESFTSPNTGELFF. The CDR3 nucleotides read TGCGCCAGCAGTGAGTCGTTTACTAGCCCGAACACCGGGGAGCTGTTTTTT.

This clone was counted a single time. The V call is TRBV7-8, the J call TRBJ2-2, with 12 bases that match TRBD2. The CDR3 runs 16 residues. CDR1 is SGHVS and CDR2 is FQNEAQ in the germline V gene. The V gene end was trimmed by 2 bases and the J gene end by 6 bases; junction bases not matched to a gene: 4. The CDR3 loop is CASSLPGLAGSGELFF. The DNA of the CDR3 is TGTGCCAGCAGCTTACCGGGACTAGCGGGCTCCGGGGAGCTGTTTTTT. Looking up the rest from reference TRBV7-8 and TRBJ2-2 gives the full variable domain: GAGVSQSPRYKVAKRGQDVALRCDPISGHVSLFWYQQALGQGPEFLTYFQNEAQLDKSGLPSDRFFAERPEGSVSTLKIQRTQQEDSAVYLCASSLPGLAGSGELFFGEGSRLTVL.

The CDR3 DNA follows: TGTGCCAGCAGCTTATCGGTTCAGCCCCAGCATTTT. Amino acid sequence: CASSLSVQPQHF. The chain joins TRBV7-8 to TRBJ1-5; unclear D gene. Germline V gives CDR1 SGHVS, CDR2 FQNEAQ. V was cut by 2 bases and J by 6 bases, with 5 bases left in between. The CDR3 sequence is 12 residues long.

This chain joins TRBV4-2 and TRBJ2-1; TRBD2 agrees at 10 bases. The trim removed 2 bases at V and 3 bases at J, leaving 7 bases unmatched. CDR3 size: 17 residues. From germline, CDR1 is LGHNA and CDR2 YNFKEQ. The CDR3 here is CASSQQTSGEIYNEQFF. The CDR3 coding sequence is TGTGCCAGCAGCCAACAAACTAGCGGGGAGATCTACAATGAGCAGTTCTTC.